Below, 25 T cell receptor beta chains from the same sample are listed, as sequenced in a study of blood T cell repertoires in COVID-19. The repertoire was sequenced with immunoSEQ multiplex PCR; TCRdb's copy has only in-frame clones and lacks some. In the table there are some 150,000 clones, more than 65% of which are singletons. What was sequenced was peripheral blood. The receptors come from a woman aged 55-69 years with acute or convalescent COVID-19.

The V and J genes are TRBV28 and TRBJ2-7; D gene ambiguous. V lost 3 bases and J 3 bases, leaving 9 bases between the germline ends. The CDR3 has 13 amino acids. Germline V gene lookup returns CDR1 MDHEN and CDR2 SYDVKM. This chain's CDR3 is CASSFAGLYEQYF. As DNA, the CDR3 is TGTGCCAGCAGTTTCGCCGGTCTCTACGAGCAGTACTTC.

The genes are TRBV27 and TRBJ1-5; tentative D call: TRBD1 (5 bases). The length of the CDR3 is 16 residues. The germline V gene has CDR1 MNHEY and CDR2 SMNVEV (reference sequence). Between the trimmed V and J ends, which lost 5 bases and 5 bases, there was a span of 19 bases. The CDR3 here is CASSKTGMKRDQPQHF. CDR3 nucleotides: TGTGCCAGCAGTAAAACAGGTATGAAGCGGGATCAGCCCCAGCATTTT.

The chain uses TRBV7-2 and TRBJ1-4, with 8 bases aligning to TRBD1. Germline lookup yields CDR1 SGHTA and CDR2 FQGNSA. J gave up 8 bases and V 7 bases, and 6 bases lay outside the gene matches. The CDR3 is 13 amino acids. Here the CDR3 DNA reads TGTGCCAGCACTCGACAGGGGACCGAAAAACTGTTTTTT. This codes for CASTRQGTEKLFF.

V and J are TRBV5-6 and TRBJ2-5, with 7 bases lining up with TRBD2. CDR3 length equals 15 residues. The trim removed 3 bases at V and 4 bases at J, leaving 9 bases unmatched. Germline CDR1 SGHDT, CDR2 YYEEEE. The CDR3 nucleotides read TGTGCCAGCAGCTCCAAGCGGGATCTCCGAGAGACCCAGTACTTC. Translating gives CASSSKRDLRETQYF. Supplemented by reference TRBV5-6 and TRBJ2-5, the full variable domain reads DAGVTQSPTHLIKTRGQQVTLRCSPKSGHDTVSWYQQALGQGPQFIFQYYEEEERQRGNFPDRFSGHQFPNYSSELNVNALLLGDSALYLCASSSKRDLRETQYFGPGTRLLVL.

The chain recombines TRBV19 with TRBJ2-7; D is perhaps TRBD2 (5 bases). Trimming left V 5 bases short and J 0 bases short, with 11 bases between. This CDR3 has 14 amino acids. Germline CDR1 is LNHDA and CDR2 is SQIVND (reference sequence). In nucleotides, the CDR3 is TGTGCCAGTAGTGAATCCGGGATCTCCTACGAGCAGTACTTC. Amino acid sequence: CASSESGISYEQYF. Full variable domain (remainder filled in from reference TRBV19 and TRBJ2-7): DGGITQSPKYLFRKEGQNVTLSCEQNLNHDAMYWYRQDPGQGLRLIYYSQIVNDFQKGDIAEGYSVSREKKESFPLTVTSAQKNPTAFYLCASSESGISYEQYFGPGTRLTVT.

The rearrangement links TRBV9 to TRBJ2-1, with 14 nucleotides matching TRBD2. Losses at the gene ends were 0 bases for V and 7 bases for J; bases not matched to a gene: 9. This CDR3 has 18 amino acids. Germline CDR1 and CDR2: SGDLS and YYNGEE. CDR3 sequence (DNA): TGTGCCAGCAGCGTAGCCCAGGGACTAGCGGGAGAATTGAATGAGCAGTTCTTC. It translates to CASSVAQGLAGELNEQFF.

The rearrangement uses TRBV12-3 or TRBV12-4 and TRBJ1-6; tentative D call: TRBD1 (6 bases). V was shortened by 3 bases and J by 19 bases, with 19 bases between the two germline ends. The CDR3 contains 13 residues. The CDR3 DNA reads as TGTGCCAGCAGTTTCGAGTGGAAGGGGGATACACACTTT. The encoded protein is CASSFEWKGDTHF.

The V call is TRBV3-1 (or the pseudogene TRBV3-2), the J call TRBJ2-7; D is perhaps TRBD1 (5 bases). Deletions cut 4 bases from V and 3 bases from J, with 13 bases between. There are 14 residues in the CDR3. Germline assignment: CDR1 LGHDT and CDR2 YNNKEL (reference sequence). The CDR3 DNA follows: TGTGCCAGCAGCCTAGGGGTCGTTGGCTACGAGCAGTACTTC. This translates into CASSLGVVGYEQYF.

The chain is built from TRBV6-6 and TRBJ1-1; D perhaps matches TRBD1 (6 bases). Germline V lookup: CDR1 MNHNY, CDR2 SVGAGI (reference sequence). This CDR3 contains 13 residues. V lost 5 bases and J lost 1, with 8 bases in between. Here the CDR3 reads CASSGQPNTEAFF. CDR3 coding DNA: TGTGCCAGCAGTGGACAGCCGAACACTGAAGCTTTCTTT.

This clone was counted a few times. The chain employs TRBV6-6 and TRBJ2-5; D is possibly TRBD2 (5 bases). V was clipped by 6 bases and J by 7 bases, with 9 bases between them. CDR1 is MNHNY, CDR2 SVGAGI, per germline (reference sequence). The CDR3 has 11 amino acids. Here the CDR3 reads CASRNSVTQYF. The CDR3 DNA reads TGTGCCAGCAGAAATAGCGTGACCCAGTACTTC.

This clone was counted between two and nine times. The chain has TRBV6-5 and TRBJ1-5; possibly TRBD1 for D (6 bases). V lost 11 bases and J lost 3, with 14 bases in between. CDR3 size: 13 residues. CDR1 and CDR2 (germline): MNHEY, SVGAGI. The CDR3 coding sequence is TGTGCCTCACGACAGGTCAACAATCAGCCCCAGCATTTT. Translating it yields CASRQVNNQPQHF.

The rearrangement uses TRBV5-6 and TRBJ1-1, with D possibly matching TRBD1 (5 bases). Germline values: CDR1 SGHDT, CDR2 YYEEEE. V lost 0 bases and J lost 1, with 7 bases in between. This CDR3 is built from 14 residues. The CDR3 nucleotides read TGTGCCAGCAGCTTGGAGGGGTGGAACACTGAAGCTTTCTTT. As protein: CASSLEGWNTEAFF. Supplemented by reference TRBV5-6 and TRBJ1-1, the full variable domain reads DAGVTQSPTHLIKTRGQQVTLRCSPKSGHDTVSWYQQALGQGPQFIFQYYEEEERQRGNFPDRFSGHQFPNYSSELNVNALLLGDSALYLCASSLEGWNTEAFFGQGTRLTVV.

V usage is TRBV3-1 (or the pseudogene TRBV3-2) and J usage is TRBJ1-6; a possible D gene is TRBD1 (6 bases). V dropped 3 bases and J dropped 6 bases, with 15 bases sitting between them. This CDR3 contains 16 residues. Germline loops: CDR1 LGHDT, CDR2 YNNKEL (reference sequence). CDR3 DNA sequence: TGTGCCAGCAGCCAGCGCAGGGGTCAGGTTAATTCACCCCTCCACTTT. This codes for CASSQRRGQVNSPLHF.

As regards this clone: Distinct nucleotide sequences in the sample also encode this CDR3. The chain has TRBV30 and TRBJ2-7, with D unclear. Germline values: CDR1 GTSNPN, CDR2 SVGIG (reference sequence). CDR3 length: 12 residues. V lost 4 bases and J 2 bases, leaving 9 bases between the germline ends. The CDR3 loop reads CAWTTVTYEQYF. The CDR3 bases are TGTGCCTGGACAACAGTCACCTACGAGCAGTACTTC.

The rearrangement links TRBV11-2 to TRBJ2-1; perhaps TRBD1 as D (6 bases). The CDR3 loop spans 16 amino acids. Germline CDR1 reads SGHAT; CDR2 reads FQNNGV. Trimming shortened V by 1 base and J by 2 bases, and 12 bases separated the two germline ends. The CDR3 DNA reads TGTGCCAGCAGCTTAGGCTGGGGGCTAGCCTACAATGAGCAGTTCTTC. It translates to CASSLGWGLAYNEQFF.

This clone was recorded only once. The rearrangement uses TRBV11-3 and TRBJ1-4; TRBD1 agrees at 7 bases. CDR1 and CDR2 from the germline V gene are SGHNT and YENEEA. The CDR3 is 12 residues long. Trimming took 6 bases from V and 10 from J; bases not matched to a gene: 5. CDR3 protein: CASRFNRGKLFF. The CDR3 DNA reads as TGTGCCAGCAGATTTAACAGGGGAAAACTGTTTTTT.

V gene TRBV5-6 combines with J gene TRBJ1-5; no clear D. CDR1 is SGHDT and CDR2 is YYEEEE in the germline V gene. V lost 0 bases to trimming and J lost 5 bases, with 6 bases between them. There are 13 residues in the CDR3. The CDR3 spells CASSLAGHQPQHF. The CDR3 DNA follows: TGTGCCAGCAGCTTGGCAGGCCATCAGCCCCAGCATTTT.

This CDR3 is CASRPGQGASQPQHF. The CDR3 DNA reads as TGTGCCAGCAGACCAGGACAGGGGGCAAGTCAGCCCCAGCATTTT. The chain carries TRBV6-5 and TRBJ1-5; 11 bases agree with TRBD1. The J segment lost 6 bases and the V segment lost 6 bases, leaving 7 bases of the junction unmatched. The CDR3 runs 15 residues. Germline V gene data show CDR1 as MNHEY and CDR2 as SVGAGI.

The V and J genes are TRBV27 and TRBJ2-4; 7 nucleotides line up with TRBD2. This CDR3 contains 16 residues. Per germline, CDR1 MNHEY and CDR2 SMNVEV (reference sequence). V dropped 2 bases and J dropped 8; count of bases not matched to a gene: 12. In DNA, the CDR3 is TGTGCCAGCAGTTTAGGGTCGGCGGGAGAGGGATACATTCAGTACTTC. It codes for CASSLGSAGEGYIQYF.

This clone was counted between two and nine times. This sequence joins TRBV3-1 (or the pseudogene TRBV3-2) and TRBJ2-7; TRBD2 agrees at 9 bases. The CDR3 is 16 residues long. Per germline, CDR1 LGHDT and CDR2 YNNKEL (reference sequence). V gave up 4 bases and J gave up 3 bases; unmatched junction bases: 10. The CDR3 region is CASSRDESGRIYEQYF. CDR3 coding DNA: TGTGCCAGCAGCCGCGACGAGAGCGGGAGGATCTACGAGCAGTACTTC.

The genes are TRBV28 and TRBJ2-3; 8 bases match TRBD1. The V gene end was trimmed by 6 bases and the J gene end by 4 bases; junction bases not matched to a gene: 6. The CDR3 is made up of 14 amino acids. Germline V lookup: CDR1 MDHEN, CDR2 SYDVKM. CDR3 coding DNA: TGTGCCAGCAGAAGCAGGGGGCGGTCAGATACGCAGTATTTT. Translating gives CASRSRGRSDTQYF.

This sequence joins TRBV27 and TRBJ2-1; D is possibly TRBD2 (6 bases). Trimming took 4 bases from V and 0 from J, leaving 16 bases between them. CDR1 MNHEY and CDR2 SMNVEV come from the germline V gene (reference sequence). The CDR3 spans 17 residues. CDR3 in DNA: TGTGCCAGCAGTTCGTCTCCTAGCGTAGACTCCTACAATGAGCAGTTCTTC. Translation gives CASSSSPSVDSYNEQFF.

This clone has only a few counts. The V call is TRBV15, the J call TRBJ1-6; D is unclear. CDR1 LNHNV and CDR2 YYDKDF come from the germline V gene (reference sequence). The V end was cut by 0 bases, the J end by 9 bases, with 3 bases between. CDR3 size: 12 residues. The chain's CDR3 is CATSRDSSPLHF. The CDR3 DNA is TGTGCCACCAGCAGAGACAGTTCACCCCTCCACTTT.

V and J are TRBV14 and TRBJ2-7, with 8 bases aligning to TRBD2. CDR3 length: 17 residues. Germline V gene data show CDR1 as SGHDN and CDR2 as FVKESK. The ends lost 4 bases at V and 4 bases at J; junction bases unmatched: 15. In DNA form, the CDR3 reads TGTGCCAGCAGCCCCCTGATGGGGGGCGGGAGGTCTTACGAGCAGTACTTC. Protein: CASSPLMGGGRSYEQYF. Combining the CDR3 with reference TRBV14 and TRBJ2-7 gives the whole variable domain EAGVTQFPSHSVIEKGQTVTLRCDPISGHDNLYWYRRVMGKEIKFLLHFVKESKQDESGMPNNRFLAERTGGTYSTLKVQPAELEDSGVYFCASSPLMGGGRSYEQYFGPGTRLTVT.

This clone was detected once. The CDR3: CAIRSGQTGTEAFF. CDR3 nucleotides: TGTGCCATAAGGTCTGGGCAAACGGGGACTGAAGCTTTCTTT. This rearrangement joins TRBV10-3 to TRBJ1-1; unclear D gene. The CDR3 length is 14 residues. Germline V gene data show CDR1 as ENHRY and CDR2 as SYGVKD. Deletions cut 9 bases from V and 5 bases from J, with 19 bases between.